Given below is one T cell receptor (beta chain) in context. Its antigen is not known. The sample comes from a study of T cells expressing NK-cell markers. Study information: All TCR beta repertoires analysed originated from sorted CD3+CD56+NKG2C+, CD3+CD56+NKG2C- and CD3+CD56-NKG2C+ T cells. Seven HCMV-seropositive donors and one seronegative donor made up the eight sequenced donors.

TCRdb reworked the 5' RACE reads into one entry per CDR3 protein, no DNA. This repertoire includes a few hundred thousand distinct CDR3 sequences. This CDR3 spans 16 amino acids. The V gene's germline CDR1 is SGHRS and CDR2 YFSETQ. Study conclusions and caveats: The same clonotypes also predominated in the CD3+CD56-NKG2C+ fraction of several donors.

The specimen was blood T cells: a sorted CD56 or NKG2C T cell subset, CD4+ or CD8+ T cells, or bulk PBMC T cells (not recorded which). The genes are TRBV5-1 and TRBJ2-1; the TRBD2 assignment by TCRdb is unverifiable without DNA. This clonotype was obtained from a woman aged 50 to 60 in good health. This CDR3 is CASFSSSGETYNEQFF.